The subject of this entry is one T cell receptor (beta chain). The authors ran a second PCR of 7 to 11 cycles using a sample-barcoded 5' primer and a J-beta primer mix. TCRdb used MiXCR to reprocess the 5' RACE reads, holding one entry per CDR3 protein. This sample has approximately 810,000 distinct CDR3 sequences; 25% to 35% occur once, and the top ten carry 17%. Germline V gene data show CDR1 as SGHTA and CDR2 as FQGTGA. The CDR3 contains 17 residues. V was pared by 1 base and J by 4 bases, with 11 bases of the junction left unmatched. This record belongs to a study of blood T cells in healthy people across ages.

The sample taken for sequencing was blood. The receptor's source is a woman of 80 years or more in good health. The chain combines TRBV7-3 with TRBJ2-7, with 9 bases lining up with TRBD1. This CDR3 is CASSLMAGTGLPYEQYF. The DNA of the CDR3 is TGTGCCAGCAGCTTAATGGCCGGGACAGGGCTCCCTTACGAGCAGTACTTC.